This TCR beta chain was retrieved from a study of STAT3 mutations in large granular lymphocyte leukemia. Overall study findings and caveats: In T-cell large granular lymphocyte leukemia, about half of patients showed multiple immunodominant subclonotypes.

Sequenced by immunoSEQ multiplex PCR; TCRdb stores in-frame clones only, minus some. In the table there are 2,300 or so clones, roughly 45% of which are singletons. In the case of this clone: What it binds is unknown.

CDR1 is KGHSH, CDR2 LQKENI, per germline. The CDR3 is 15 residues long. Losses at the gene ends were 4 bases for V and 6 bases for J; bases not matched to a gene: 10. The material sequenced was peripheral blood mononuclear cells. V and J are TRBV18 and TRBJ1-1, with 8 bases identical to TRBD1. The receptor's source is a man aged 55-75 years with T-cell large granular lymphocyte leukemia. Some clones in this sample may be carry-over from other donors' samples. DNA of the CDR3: TGTGCCAGCTCACGGGGGCCGGACAGGGCCGCTGAAGCTTTCTTT. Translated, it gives CASSRGPDRAAEAFF.